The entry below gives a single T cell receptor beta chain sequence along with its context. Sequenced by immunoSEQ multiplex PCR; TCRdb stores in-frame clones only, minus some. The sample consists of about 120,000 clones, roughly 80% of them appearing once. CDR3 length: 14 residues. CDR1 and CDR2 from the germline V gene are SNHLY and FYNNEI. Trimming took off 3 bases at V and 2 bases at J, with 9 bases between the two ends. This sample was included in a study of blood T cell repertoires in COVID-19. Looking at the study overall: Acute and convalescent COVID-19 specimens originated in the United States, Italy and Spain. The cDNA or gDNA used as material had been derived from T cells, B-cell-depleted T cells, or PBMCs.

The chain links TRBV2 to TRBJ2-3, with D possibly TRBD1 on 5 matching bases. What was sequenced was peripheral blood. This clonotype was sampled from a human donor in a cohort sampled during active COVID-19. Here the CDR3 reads CASSDRAYTDTQYF. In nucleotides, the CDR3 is TGTGCCAGCAGTGACAGGGCATACACAGATACGCAGTATTTT.